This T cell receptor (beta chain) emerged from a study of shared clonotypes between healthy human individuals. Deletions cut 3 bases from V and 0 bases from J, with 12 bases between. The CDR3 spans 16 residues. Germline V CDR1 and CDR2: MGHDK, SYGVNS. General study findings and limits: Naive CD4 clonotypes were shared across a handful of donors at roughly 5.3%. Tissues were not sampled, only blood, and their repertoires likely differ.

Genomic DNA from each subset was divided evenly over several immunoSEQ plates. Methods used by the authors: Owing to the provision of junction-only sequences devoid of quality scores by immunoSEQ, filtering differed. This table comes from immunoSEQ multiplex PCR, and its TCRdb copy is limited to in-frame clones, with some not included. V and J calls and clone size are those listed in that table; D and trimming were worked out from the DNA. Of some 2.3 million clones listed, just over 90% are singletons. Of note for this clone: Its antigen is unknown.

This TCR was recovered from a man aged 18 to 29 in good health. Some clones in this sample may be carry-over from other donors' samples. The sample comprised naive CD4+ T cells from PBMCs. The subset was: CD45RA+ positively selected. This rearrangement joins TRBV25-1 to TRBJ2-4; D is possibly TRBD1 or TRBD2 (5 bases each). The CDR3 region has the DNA TGTGCCAGCAGTGATATCGGGGACCCAGCCAAAAACATTCAGTACTTC. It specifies CASSDIGDPAKNIQYF.